This TCR beta chain was captured by sequencing in a study of blood T cell repertoires in COVID-19. The overall study: Acute and convalescent COVID-19 specimens originated in the United States, Italy and Spain. PBMCs, B-cell-depleted T cells, or T cells were the source of the cDNA or gDNA that made up the material.

In the authors' workflow: How many nucleated cells were present was estimated from reference gene primer amplification. Clones were read by immunoSEQ multiplex PCR, and TCRdb kept only the in-frame ones, dropping some. That table gives V, J and clone size, and the DNA gave D and trimming. Of a few hundred thousand clones listed, around four fifths are singletons. In the case of this clone: The same CDR3 also results from other DNA sequences found in this sample.

The V end was cut by 5 bases, the J end by 1 base, with 11 bases between. This CDR3 is built from 14 residues. From germline, CDR1 is MNHEY and CDR2 SMNVEV (reference sequence). Sequencing used peripheral blood. The clonotype was recovered from a man in his forties or fifties with active or convalescent COVID-19. The chain recombines TRBV27 with TRBJ1-1; D is possibly TRBD1 (5 bases). The CDR3 loop is CASSPRGKNTEAFF. CDR3 nucleotide sequence: TGTGCCAGCAGTCCCCGGGGGAAGAACACTGAAGCTTTCTTT.